The clone carrying this T cell receptor (beta chain) has at least ten counts. The antigen remains undetermined. Germline CDR1 is SGHRS and CDR2 is YFSETQ. The CDR3 consists of 17 residues. With V trimmed by 4 bases and J by 2 bases, 5 bases remained unmatched. The entry originates in a study of identical twins. Study-wide findings and caveats: Insertions ran lower in abundant cord blood beta clonotypes, though not in memory repertoires. Cross-sectional statistical analysis was relied on for the conclusions, without the same donors being followed.

TCRdb re-analysed the 5' RACE reads in MiXCR, keeping a single row per CDR3 protein. The sample gives 690,000 or so distinct CDR3 sequences, 6.1% of which show up once; under 2% is in the top ten. The genes are TRBV5-1 and TRBJ2-1; 14 bases are shared with TRBD2. Sequencing input: naive T cells sorted from blood. The receptor was derived from a young man in good health. CDR3 in amino acids: CASSPVGLAGAYNEQFF. The CDR3 nucleotides are TGCGCCAGCAGCCCGGTGGGACTAGCGGGAGCCTACAATGAGCAGTTCTTC.